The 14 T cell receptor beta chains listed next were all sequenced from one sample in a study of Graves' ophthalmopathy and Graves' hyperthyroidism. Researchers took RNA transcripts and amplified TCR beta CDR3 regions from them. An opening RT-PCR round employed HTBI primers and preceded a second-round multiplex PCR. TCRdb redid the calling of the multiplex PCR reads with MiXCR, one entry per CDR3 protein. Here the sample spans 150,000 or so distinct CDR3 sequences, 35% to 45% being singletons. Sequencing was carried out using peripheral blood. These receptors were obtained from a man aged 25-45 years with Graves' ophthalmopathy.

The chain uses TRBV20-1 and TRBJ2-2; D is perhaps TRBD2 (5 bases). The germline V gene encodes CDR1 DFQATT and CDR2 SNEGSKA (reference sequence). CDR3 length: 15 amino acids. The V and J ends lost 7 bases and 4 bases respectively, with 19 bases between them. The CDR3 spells CSGTLRTGSTGELFF. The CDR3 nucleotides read TGCAGTGGCACGCTTCGGACGGGAAGCACCGGGGAGCTGTTTTTT.

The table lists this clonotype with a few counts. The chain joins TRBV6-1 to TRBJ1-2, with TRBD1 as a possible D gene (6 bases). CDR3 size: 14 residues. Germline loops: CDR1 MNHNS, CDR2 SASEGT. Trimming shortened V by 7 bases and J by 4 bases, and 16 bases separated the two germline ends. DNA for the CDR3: TGTGCCAGCATTCAGGGGCTCCTGGGCTATGGCTACACCTTC. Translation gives CASIQGLLGYGYTF.

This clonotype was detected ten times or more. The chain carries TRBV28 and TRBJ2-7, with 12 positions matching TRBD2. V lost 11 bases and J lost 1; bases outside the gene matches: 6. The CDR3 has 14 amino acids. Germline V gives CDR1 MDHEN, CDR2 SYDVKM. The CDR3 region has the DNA TGTGCCGCCAGACTAGCGGGAGATTCCTACGAGCAGTACTTC. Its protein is CAARLAGDSYEQYF.

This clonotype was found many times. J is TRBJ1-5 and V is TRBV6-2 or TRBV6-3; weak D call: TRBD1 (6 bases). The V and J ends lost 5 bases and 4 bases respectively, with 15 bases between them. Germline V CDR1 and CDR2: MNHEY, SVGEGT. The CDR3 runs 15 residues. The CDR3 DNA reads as TGTGCCAGCAGTCCCCCGGGACACGGAAATCAGCCCCAGCATTTT. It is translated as CASSPPGHGNQPQHF.

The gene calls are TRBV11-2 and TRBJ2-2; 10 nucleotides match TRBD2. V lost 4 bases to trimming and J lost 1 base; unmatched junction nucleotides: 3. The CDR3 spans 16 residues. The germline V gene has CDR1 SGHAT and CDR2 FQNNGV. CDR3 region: CASSSQREGNTGELFF. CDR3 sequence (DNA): TGTGCCAGCAGCTCCCAGCGGGAGGGGAACACCGGGGAGCTGTTTTTT.

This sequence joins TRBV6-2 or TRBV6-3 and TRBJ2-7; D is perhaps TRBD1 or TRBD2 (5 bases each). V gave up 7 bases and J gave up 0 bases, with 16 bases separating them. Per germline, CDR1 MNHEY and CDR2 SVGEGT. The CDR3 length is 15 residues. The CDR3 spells CASNRDGLSSYEQYF. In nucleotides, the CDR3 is TGTGCCAGCAACCGGGACGGACTCAGCTCCTACGAGCAGTACTTC.

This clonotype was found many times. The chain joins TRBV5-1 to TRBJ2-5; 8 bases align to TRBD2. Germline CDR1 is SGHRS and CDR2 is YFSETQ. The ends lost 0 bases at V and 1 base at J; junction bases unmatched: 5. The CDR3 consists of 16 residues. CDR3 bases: TGCGCCAGCAGCTTGGGTGGTAGCGGGACCCAAGAGACCCAGTACTTC. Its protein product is CASSLGGSGTQETQYF.

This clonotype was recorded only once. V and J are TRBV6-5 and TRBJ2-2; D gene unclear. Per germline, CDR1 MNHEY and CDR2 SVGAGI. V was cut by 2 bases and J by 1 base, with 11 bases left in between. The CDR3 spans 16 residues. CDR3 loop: CASSYRLRWNTGELFF. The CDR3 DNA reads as TGTGCCAGCAGTTACAGGCTGAGATGGAACACCGGGGAGCTGTTTTTT.

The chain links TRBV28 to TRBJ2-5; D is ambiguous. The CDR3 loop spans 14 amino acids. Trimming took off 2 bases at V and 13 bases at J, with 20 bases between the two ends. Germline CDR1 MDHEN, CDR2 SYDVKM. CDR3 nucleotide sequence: TGTGCCAGCAGTTTAACCCTCTCTGTAACGAGCCTGTACTTC. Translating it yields CASSLTLSVTSLYF. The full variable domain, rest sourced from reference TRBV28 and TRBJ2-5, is DVKVTQSSRYLVKRTGEKVFLECVQDMDHENMFWYRQDPGLGLRLIYFSYDVKMKEKGDIPEGYSVSREKKERFSLILESASTNQTSMYLCASSLTLSVTSLYFGPGTRLLVL.

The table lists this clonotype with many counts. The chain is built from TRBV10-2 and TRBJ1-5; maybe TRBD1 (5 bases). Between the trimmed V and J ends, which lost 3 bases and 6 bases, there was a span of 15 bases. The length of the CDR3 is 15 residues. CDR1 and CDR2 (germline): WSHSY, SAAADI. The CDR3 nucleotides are TGCGCCAGCAGTGAAGGGTCAGGGATGAGTCAGCCCCAGCATTTT. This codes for CASSEGSGMSQPQHF.

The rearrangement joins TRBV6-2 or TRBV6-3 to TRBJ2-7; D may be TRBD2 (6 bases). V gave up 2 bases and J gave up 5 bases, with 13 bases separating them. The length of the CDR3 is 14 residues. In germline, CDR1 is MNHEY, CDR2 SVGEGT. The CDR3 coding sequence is TGTGCCAGCAGTTACGGATCGGAGGGGCACGAGCAGTACTTC. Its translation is CASSYGSEGHEQYF.

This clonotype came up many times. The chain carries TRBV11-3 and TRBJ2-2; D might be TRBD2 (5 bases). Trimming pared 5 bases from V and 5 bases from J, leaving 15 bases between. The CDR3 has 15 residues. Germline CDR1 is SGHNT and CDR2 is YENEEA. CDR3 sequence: CASSPRAGMTGELFF. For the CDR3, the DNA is TGTGCCAGCAGCCCGCGAGCCGGGATGACCGGGGAGCTGTTTTTT.

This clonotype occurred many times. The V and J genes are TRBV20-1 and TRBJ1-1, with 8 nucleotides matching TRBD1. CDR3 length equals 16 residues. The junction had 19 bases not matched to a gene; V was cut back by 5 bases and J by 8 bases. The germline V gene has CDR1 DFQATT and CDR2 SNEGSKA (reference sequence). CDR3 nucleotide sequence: TGCAGTGCTCATCCACCCATTCCAGGGGGCAAGAGGGAAGCTTTCTTT. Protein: CSAHPPIPGGKREAFF.

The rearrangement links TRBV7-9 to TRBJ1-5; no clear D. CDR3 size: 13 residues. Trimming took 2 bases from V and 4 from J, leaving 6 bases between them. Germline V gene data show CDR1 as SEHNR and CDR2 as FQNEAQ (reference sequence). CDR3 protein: CASSLFGNQPQHF. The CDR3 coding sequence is TGTGCCAGCAGCTTATTTGGGAATCAGCCCCAGCATTTT.